The 32 T cell receptor beta chains reported below all come from one sample, sequenced in a study of T cells after yellow fever vaccination. TCRdb processed the 5' RACE reads anew with MiXCR; each CDR3 protein has one entry. The sample holds about 74,000 distinct CDR3 sequences, roughly 7.4% seen once. Sequences were derived from CD8+ T cells sorted from PBMCs, sampled about 5 days after the first yellow fever vaccination. The receptors were sampled from a man in his late teens or twenties who received the YFV17D yellow fever vaccine.

The V gene is TRBV5-6, the J gene TRBJ2-7; D not resolved. The CDR3 totals 14 residues. The V end lost 3 bases, the J end lost 2 bases, and 12 bases lay between the germline ends. Germline V lookup: CDR1 SGHDT, CDR2 YYEEEE. CDR3 protein: CASSSETSPYEQYV. The CDR3 nucleotides are TGTGCCAGCAGCTCCGAGACATCCCCCTACGAGCAGTACGTC.

In its sample, this clonotype was seen a few times. One end of the junction fails to match germline, which may point to a read error. The chain recombines TRBV3-1 with TRBJ2-2, with 13 bases aligning to TRBD2. The CDR3 has 19 amino acids. Germline CDR1 and CDR2: LGHDT and YNNKEL (reference sequence). The CDR3 bases are TGTGCCTGCAGTCCCCGGGGACTAGCGGGGCCGACGAACACCGGGGAGCTGTTTTTT. This gives the protein CACSPRGLAGPTNTGELFF.

This rearrangement joins TRBV7-9 to TRBJ2-3; perhaps D is TRBD1 or TRBD2 (6 bases each). The CDR3 is 13 amino acids. V was shortened by 8 bases and J by 3 bases, with 12 bases between the two germline ends. Germline CDR1 reads SEHNR; CDR2 reads FQNEAQ (reference sequence). The CDR3 nucleotides are TGTGCCAGCCACCGGGGGCCTACAGATACGCAGTATTTT. This encodes CASHRGPTDTQYF.

This clonotype was seen a handful of times. The V and J genes are TRBV7-6 and TRBJ2-5, with D perhaps matching TRBD2 (6 bases). CDR1 is SGHVS and CDR2 is FNYEAQ in the germline V gene. V was clipped by 5 bases and J by 3 bases, with 16 bases between them. The CDR3 totals 15 residues. The CDR3 DNA follows: TGTGCCAGCAGCCCGCGAGTCTCGGGGGAAGAGACCCAGTACTTC. Translation gives CASSPRVSGEETQYF.

V gene TRBV3-1 combines with J gene TRBJ2-1; perhaps D is TRBD1 or TRBD2 (6 bases each). The CDR3 consists of 16 residues. Trimming left V 0 bases short and J 2 bases short, with 11 bases between. Germline V gene lookup returns CDR1 LGHDT and CDR2 YNNKEL (reference sequence). The CDR3 region is CASSQEAGEAYNEQFF. The CDR3 region has the DNA TGTGCCAGCAGCCAAGAAGCAGGGGAGGCCTACAATGAGCAGTTCTTC.

This clonotype occurred a few times. V and J are TRBV5-5 and TRBJ2-7; 10 bases match TRBD1. This CDR3 comprises 14 residues. CDR1 and CDR2 (germline): SGHKS, YYEKEE (reference sequence). V lost 3 bases, J lost 2 bases, and 2 bases stayed unmatched. The chain's CDR3 is CASSWGTGAYEQYF. The CDR3 coding sequence is TGTGCCAGCAGCTGGGGGACAGGGGCCTACGAGCAGTACTTC.

At least ten counts were recorded for this clonotype. The V call is TRBV7-6, the J call TRBJ2-7; no firm D call. This CDR3 is 12 amino acids long. Germline loops: CDR1 SGHVS, CDR2 FNYEAQ. V was shortened by 2 bases and J by 6 bases, with 8 bases between the two germline ends. As DNA, the CDR3 is TGTGCCAGCAGCTTATTAACGGGCGAGCAGTACGTC. Translated, it gives CASSLLTGEQYV.

The V and J genes are TRBV3-1 and TRBJ2-5; D is unresolved. Trimming cost V 1 base and J 7 bases, with 7 bases left between them. The CDR3 totals 12 residues. The germline V gene has CDR1 LGHDT and CDR2 YNNKEL (reference sequence). CDR3: CASSQGTGTQYF. Written as DNA, the CDR3 is TGTGCCAGCAGCCAAGGGACGGGGACCCAGTACTTC.

This clonotype was picked up a small number of times. The chain is built from TRBV7-8 and TRBJ2-5; 7 nucleotides agree with TRBD2. The V segment lost 3 bases and the J segment 3 bases; nucleotides outside the gene matches: 13. The CDR3 covers 17 residues. From germline, CDR1 is SGHVS and CDR2 FQNEAQ. The CDR3 sequence: CASSLLAQRGWEETQYF. For the CDR3, the DNA is TGTGCCAGCAGCTTGTTAGCTCAGCGGGGATGGGAAGAGACCCAGTACTTC.

The V call is TRBV4-3, the J call TRBJ1-2; no clear D. V was clipped by 1 base and J by 4 bases, with 13 bases between them. Germline CDR1 and CDR2: LGHNA and YSLEER. The length of the CDR3 is 15 residues. In DNA form, the CDR3 reads TGCGCCAGCAGCCAAGTCGTGGGCGGCTCCTATGGCTACACCTTC. Translating gives CASSQVVGGSYGYTF.

This clonotype was detected many times. The V and J genes are TRBV5-1 and TRBJ2-2; tentatively, D is TRBD2 (6 bases). CDR3 length equals 14 residues. Germline V gives CDR1 SGHRS, CDR2 YFSETQ. The V end lost 2 bases, the J end lost 4 bases, and 9 bases lay between the germline ends. DNA for the CDR3: TGCGCCAGCAGCTTTCGGGGGTTCACCGGGGAGCTGTTTTTT. It yields the protein CASSFRGFTGELFF.

The sample holds a few counts of this clonotype. The gene calls are TRBV15 and TRBJ2-7; TRBD1 aligns across 11 bases. Germline V gene lookup returns CDR1 LNHNV and CDR2 YYDKDF (reference sequence). The junction had 15 bases not matched to a gene; V was cut back by 0 bases and J by 5 bases. This CDR3 spans 19 amino acids. The CDR3 region is CATSRDLRAVGQGVDEQYV. The CDR3 nucleotides are TGTGCCACCAGCAGAGATTTGAGGGCTGTGGGACAGGGGGTTGACGAGCAGTACGTC.

This clonotype has more than one count but fewer than ten. This chain connects TRBV11-2 to TRBJ2-3, with TRBD2 identical over 7 bases. This CDR3 comprises 14 residues. Germline V gene lookup returns CDR1 SGHAT and CDR2 FQNNGV. Germline trimming cut 3 bases from V and 4 bases from J; bases unmatched to any gene: 4. The CDR3 sequence: CASSFVAGADTQYF. Here the CDR3 DNA reads TGTGCCAGCAGCTTTGTTGCGGGGGCAGATACGCAGTATTTT.

There are many counts of this clonotype. The J gene is TRBJ1-5, the V gene TRBV4-1; TRBD1 might be the D (5 bases). The germline gives CDR1 MGHRA, CDR2 YSYEKL. V dropped 2 bases and J dropped 1 base, with 9 bases sitting between them. This CDR3 has 15 amino acids. The CDR3 sequence is CASSQRWTSNQPQHF. In DNA form, the CDR3 reads TGCGCCAGCAGCCAAAGGTGGACAAGCAATCAGCCCCAGCATTTT.

The CDR3 nucleotides are TGCAGTGCTCTCCGTCCCGACGCAACGAACACCGGGGAGCTGTTTTTT. Residues: CSALRPDATNTGELFF. The chain joins TRBV20-1 to TRBJ2-2; the D is unclear. There are 16 residues in the CDR3. The germline gives CDR1 DFQATT, CDR2 SNEGSKA (reference sequence). The V gene lost 5 bases and the J gene lost 0 bases, with 16 bases spanning the gap.

The chain joins TRBV27 to TRBJ1-2; TRBD1 matches at 7 bases. Germline V gene lookup returns CDR1 MNHEY and CDR2 SMNVEV (reference sequence). The CDR3 contains 16 residues. The V segment lost 9 bases and the J segment 2 bases; nucleotides outside the gene matches: 15. The CDR3 here is CASLPSWRGRNYGYTF. CDR3 coding DNA: TGTGCCAGTCTTCCATCCTGGAGGGGGCGCAACTATGGCTACACCTTC.

The sample holds many counts of this clonotype. The rearrangement uses TRBV15 and TRBJ2-5; TRBD1 is a possible D gene (6 bases). The V gene's germline CDR1 is LNHNV and CDR2 YYDKDF (reference sequence). The length of the CDR3 is 16 residues. V gave up 2 bases and J gave up 2 bases, with 15 bases separating them. Written as DNA, the CDR3 is TGTGCCACCAGCAGAACCACAGGGAGTCGGCAAGAGACCCAGTACTTC. Its protein is CATSRTTGSRQETQYF. Filled out from reference TRBV15 and TRBJ2-5, the complete variable domain reads DAMVIQNPRYQVTQFGKPVTLSCSQTLNHNVMYWYQQKSSQAPKLLFHYYDKDFNNEADTPDNFQSRRPNTSFCFLDIRSPGLGDTAMYLCATSRTTGSRQETQYFGPGTRLLVL.

This chain connects TRBV7-9 to TRBJ1-2, with D uncertain. V gave up 4 bases and J gave up 3 bases, with 9 bases separating them. CDR3 length equals 13 residues. Germline lookup yields CDR1 SEHNR and CDR2 FQNEAQ (reference sequence). As DNA, the CDR3 is TGTGCCAGCAGCTCGCATGGGGACTATGGCTACACCTTC. This encodes CASSSHGDYGYTF.

Many counts were recorded for this clonotype. V usage is TRBV3-1 and J usage is TRBJ2-1, with 11 bases lining up with TRBD2. CDR1 and CDR2 from the germline V gene are LGHDT and YNNKEL (reference sequence). The V segment lost 4 bases and the J segment 0 bases; nucleotides outside the gene matches: 14. CDR3 length equals 20 residues. The CDR3: CASSLGGRLAGLSSYNEQFF. DNA of the CDR3: TGTGCCAGCAGCCTGGGCGGGAGACTAGCGGGGTTAAGCTCCTACAATGAGCAGTTCTTC.

About this clonotype itself: A much larger clone differs by one base, so this may be a read error. This chain connects TRBV20-1 to TRBJ2-5; D possibly corresponds to TRBD1 (6 bases). Between the trimmed V and J ends, which lost 5 bases and 4 bases, there was a span of 17 bases. CDR3 length equals 14 residues. Germline CDR1 reads DFQATT; CDR2 reads SNEGSKA (reference sequence). CDR3 loop: CSAPKYGGRETQYF. CDR3 nucleotide sequence: TGCAGTGCTCCGAAGTATGGGGGCCGAGAGACCCAGTACTTC.

This clonotype was found many times. The J gene is TRBJ2-3, the V gene TRBV7-6, with 8 bases that match TRBD2. The V and J ends lost 1 base and 2 bases, in that order; junction bases with no gene match: 5. Per the germline V gene, CDR1 is SGHVS and CDR2 is FNYEAQ. The CDR3 loop spans 16 amino acids. CDR3 DNA sequence: TGTGCCAGCAGCTTAGTTAGCGGGACAAACACAGATACGCAGTATTTT. This codes for CASSLVSGTNTDTQYF.

The CDR3 is CSARGPLAGGPDTQYF. The CDR3 coding sequence is TGCAGTGCTAGAGGCCCTCTAGCGGGGGGGCCAGATACGCAGTATTTT. J is TRBJ2-3 and V is TRBV20-1; TRBD2 aligns across 12 bases. The J segment lost 4 bases and the V segment lost 1 base, leaving 6 bases of the junction unmatched. CDR3 length equals 16 residues. The germline V gene encodes CDR1 DFQATT and CDR2 SNEGSKA (reference sequence).

This rearrangement joins TRBV29-1 to TRBJ1-2; no reliable D call. Deletions cut 3 bases from V and 4 bases from J, with 9 bases between. Germline V gene sequence: CDR1 SQVTM, CDR2 ANQGSEA. The CDR3 loop spans 12 amino acids. CDR3 amino acids: CSVESAVYGYTF. Written as DNA, the CDR3 is TGCAGCGTTGAGAGTGCCGTCTATGGCTACACCTTC.

This clonotype was observed a handful of times. The rearrangement links TRBV13 to TRBJ2-1, with 8 bases aligning to TRBD2. With 4 bases clipped from V and 8 bases from J, the junction kept 13 bases outside the gene matches. CDR3 length: 16 residues. Per the germline V gene, CDR1 is PRHDT and CDR2 is FYEKMQ (reference sequence). Here the CDR3 reads CASSSGSGLDVYEQFF. Here the CDR3 DNA reads TGTGCCAGCAGCTCCGGCTCGGGACTAGATGTATATGAGCAGTTCTTC. The whole variable domain, filled in from reference TRBV13 and TRBJ2-1, reads AAGVIQSPRHLIKEKRETATLKCYPIPRHDTVYWYQQGPGQDPQFLISFYEKMQSDKGSIPDRFSAQQFSDYHSELNMSSLELGDSALYFCASSSGSGLDVYEQFFGPGTRLTVL.

The chain has TRBV6-1 and TRBJ2-1; D may be TRBD1 (6 bases). V lost 7 bases to trimming and J lost 6 bases, with 13 bases between them. The CDR3 is made up of 13 amino acids. CDR1 and CDR2 (germline): MNHNS, SASEGT. The CDR3 spells CASTQGSINEQFF. In DNA, the CDR3 is TGTGCCAGCACCCAGGGGAGTATCAATGAGCAGTTCTTC.

This clonotype was recorded at least ten times. V usage is TRBV13 and J usage is TRBJ1-1; D is unresolved. The CDR3 is 15 residues long. Trimming took 4 bases from V and 0 from J, leaving 12 bases between them. CDR1 PRHDT and CDR2 FYEKMQ come from the germline V gene (reference sequence). The CDR3 here is CASSSTDGMNTEAFF. In DNA, the CDR3 is TGTGCCAGCAGCTCAACCGACGGGATGAACACTGAAGCTTTCTTT.

This clonotype appeared a few times. V and J are TRBV7-3 and TRBJ2-1; 7 bases align to TRBD1. The CDR3 has 13 amino acids. Germline V CDR1 and CDR2: SGHTA, FQGTGA. V shed 5 bases and J 7 bases; nucleotides not matched to a gene: 5. In DNA form, the CDR3 reads TGTGCCAGCAGCCACTACAGGGGTAATGAGCAGTTCTTC. This encodes CASSHYRGNEQFF.

This clonotype was seen repeatedly, ten times or more. The chain uses TRBV7-9 and TRBJ2-7; D call uncertain. The CDR3 is 12 residues long. V was cut by 5 bases and J by 7 bases, with 12 bases left in between. From germline, CDR1 is SEHNR and CDR2 FQNEAQ (reference sequence). CDR3 residues: CASSPSGWEQYV. The CDR3 nucleotides read TGTGCCAGCAGCCCCTCCGGGTGGGAGCAGTACGTC.

This clonotype occurred a few times. The chain links TRBV20-1 to TRBJ2-1, with 12 bases identical to TRBD2. J was trimmed by 8 bases and V by 0 bases; bases with no gene match: 11. Germline V lookup: CDR1 DFQATT, CDR2 SNEGSKA (reference sequence). This CDR3 has 17 amino acids. The CDR3 nucleotides read TGCAGTGCTAGAGATCAGGCTAGCGGGGGGGGATGGGATGAGCAGTTCTTC. Residues: CSARDQASGGGWDEQFF.

This clonotype was observed many times. The chain recombines TRBV29-1 with TRBJ1-3; TRBD1 agrees at 9 bases. This CDR3 is built from 14 residues. From germline, CDR1 is SQVTM and CDR2 ANQGSEA. The ends lost 6 bases at V and 2 bases at J; junction bases unmatched: 5. This CDR3 is CSVHGTGPGNTIYF. CDR3 bases: TGCAGCGTCCATGGGACAGGGCCTGGAAACACCATATATTTT.

The sample holds many counts of this clonotype. This chain connects TRBV12-3 or TRBV12-4 to TRBJ2-1; TRBD2 matches 10 bases. The CDR3 runs 16 residues. The junction had 11 bases not matched to a gene; V was cut back by 6 bases and J by 6 bases. The CDR3 DNA is TGTGCCAGCAGCCCATCGGCTAGCGGGGGCCCCAATGAGCAGTTCTTC. Residues: CASSPSASGGPNEQFF.

This clonotype has only a few counts. The chain couples TRBV11-2 to TRBJ2-7; 7 bases fit TRBD1. The CDR3 covers 14 residues. Germline CDR1 SGHAT, CDR2 FQNNGV. V gave up 10 bases and J gave up 2 bases; unmatched junction bases: 11. The CDR3 region has the DNA TGTGCCACATTTCGGGACAGTCGGCCCTACGAGCAGTACTTC. It specifies CATFRDSRPYEQYF.